This T cell receptor (beta chain) appears in the sequencing data of a study of T cells in Graves' hyperthyroidism and ophthalmopathy. V lost 3 bases and J 5 bases, leaving 10 bases between the germline ends. The CDR3 has 13 amino acids. Germline V gives CDR1 ENHRY, CDR2 SYGVKD. This clonotype has just a few counts. Amplification of TCR beta CDR3 regions was performed using RNA transcripts as template. An initial round of RT-PCR targeting the TCR CDR3 relied on the HTBI primer set. From the multiplex PCR reads, TCRdb called clonotypes with MiXCR, one entry per CDR3 protein. The sample holds about 400,000 distinct CDR3 sequences, about an eighth seen once.

V is TRBV10-3 and J is TRBJ2-5; D possibly corresponds to TRBD2 (5 bases). Material: blood. This sequence originates from a woman aged 18-29 years with Graves' hyperthyroidism. The CDR3 coding sequence is TGTGCCATCAGTGAATCGGGGATGGAGACCCAGTACTTC. It is translated as CAISESGMETQYF.